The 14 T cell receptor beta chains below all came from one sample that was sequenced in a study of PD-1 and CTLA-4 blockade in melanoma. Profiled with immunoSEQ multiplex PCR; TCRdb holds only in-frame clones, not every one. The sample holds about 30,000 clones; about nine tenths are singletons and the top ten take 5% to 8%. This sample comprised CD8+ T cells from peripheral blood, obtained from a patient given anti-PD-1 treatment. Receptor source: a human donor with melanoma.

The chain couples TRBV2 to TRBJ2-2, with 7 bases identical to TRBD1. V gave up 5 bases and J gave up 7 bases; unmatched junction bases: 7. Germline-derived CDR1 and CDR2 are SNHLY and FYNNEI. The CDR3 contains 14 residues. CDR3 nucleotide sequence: TGTGCCAGCAGTTTTTCCAGGGGGAACGGGGAGCTGTTTTTT. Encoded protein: CASSFSRGNGELFF.

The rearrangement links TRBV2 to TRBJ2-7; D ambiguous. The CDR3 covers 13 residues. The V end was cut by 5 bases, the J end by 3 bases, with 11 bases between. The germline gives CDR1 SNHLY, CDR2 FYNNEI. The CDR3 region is CASSPLWDYEQYF. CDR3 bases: TGTGCCAGCAGTCCCCTTTGGGACTACGAGCAGTACTTC.

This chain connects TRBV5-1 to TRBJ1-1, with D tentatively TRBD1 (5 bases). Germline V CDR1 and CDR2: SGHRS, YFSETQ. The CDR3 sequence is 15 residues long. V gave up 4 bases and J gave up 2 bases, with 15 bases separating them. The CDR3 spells CASSAPGTPNTEAFF. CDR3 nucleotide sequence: TGCGCCAGCAGCGCCCCCGGGACGCCTAACACTGAAGCTTTCTTT.

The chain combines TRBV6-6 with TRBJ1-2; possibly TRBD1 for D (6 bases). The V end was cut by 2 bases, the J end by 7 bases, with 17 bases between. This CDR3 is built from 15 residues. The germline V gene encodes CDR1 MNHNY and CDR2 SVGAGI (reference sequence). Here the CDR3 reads CASSYSQWGRGGYTF. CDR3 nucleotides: TGTGCCAGCAGTTACAGTCAATGGGGGCGGGGTGGCTACACCTTC.

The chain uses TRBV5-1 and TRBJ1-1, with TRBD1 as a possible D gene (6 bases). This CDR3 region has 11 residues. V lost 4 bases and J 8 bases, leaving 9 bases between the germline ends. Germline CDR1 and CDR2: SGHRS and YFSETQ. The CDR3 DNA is TGCGCCAGCAGCCAGGGGATCGAAGCTTTCTTT. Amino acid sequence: CASSQGIEAFF.

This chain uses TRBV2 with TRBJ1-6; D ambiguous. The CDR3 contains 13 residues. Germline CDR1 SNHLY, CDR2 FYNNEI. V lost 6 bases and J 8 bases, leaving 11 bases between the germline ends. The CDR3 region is CASSTSMDSPLHF. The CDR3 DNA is TGTGCCAGCAGCACTTCTATGGATTCACCCCTCCACTTT.

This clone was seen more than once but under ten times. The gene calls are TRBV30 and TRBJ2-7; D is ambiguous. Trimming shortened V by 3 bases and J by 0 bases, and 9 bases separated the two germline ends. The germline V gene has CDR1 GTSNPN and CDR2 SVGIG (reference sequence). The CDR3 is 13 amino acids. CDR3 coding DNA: TGTGCCTGGAGGTTACACAGCTCCTACGAGCAGTACTTC. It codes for CAWRLHSSYEQYF.

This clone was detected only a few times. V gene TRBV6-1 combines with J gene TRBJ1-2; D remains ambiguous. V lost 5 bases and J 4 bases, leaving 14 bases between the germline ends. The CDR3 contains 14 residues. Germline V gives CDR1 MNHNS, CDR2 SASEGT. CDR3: CASSSIEGSYGYTF. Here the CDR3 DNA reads TGTGCCAGCAGTTCCATCGAGGGCAGCTATGGCTACACCTTC.

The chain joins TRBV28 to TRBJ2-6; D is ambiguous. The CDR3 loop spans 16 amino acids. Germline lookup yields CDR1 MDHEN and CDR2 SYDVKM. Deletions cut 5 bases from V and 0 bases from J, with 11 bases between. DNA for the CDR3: TGTGCCAGCAGTATCCCTAACCACTCTGGGGCCAACGTCCTGACTTTC. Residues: CASSIPNHSGANVLTF.

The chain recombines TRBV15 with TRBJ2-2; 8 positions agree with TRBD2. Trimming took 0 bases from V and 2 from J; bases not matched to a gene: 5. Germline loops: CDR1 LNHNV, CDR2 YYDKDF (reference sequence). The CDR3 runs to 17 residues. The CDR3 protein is CATSRDRGGGNTGELFF. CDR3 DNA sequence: TGTGCCACCAGCAGAGACCGGGGGGGTGGTAACACCGGGGAGCTGTTTTTT.

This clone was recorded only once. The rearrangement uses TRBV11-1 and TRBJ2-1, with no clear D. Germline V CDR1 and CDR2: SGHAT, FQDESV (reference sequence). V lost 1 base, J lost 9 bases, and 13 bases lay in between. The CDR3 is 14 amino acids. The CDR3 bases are TGTGCCAGCAGCTTAGTCGGACCGTTCGGTGAGCAGTTCTTC. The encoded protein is CASSLVGPFGEQFF. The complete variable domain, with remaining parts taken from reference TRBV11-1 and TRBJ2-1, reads EAEVAQSPRYKITEKSQAVAFWCDPISGHATLYWYRQILGQGPELLVQFQDESVVDDSQLPKDRFSAERLKGVDSTLKIQPAELGDSAMYLCASSLVGPFGEQFFGPGTRLTVL.

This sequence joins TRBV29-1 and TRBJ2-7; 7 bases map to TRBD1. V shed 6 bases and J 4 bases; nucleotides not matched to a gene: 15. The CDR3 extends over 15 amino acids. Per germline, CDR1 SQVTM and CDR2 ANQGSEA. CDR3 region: CSVLRPEQGQYEQYF. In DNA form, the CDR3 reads TGCAGCGTCCTGAGGCCTGAGCAGGGACAGTACGAGCAGTACTTC.

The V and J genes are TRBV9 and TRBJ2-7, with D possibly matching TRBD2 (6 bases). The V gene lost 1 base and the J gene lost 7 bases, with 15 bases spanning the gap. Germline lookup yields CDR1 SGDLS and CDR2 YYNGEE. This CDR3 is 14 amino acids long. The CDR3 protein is CASSVKGLGGEQYF. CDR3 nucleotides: TGTGCCAGCAGCGTAAAGGGTTTGGGAGGTGAGCAGTACTTC.

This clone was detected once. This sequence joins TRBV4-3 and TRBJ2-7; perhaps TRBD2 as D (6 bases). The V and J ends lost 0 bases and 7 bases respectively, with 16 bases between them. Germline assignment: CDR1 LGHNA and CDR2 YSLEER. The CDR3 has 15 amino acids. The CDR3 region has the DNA TGCGCCAGCAGCCAAGAGGCGGGGCGTACTGGAGAGCAGTACTTC. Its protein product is CASSQEAGRTGEQYF.